One sample yielded the 22 T cell receptor beta chains listed below, sequenced in a study of CD8 T cells in ankylosing spondylitis. MiXCR, applied by TCRdb to the 5' RACE reads, yields one record per CDR3 protein. Here the sample spans some 250,000 distinct CDR3 sequences, roughly 10% being singletons. The material sequenced was blood, either unsorted or a sorted T cell fraction (not recorded which). The receptors shown here come from a male donor with ankylosing spondylitis or in good health (not recorded which).

This clonotype has only a few counts. The chain combines TRBV12-3 or TRBV12-4 with TRBJ2-3; tentatively, D is TRBD1 or TRBD2 (5 bases each). Trimming left V 6 bases short and J 4 bases short, with 5 bases between. The CDR3 loop spans 11 amino acids. The CDR3 nucleotides read TGTGCCAGCAGGGGGGCAGATACGCAGTATTTT. Its protein is CASRGADTQYF.

At least ten counts were recorded for this clonotype. The rearrangement joins TRBV5-1 to TRBJ2-1; D remains unclear. V was pared by 0 bases and J by 5 bases, with 9 bases between. CDR3 length: 14 residues. From germline, CDR1 is SGHRS and CDR2 YFSETQ. The CDR3 spells CASSLVSTNNEQFF. CDR3 bases: TGCGCCAGCAGCTTGGTAAGCACAAACAATGAGCAGTTCTTC.

The sample holds many counts of this clonotype. The V and J genes are TRBV20-1 and TRBJ2-4; D is unclear. This CDR3 has 16 amino acids. Trimming removed 5 bases from V and 4 bases from J, with 21 bases in between. From germline, CDR1 is DFQATT and CDR2 SNEGSKA (reference sequence). CDR3 amino acids: CSALGGLQRAKNIQYF. The DNA of the CDR3 is TGCAGTGCTTTGGGTGGGCTACAGAGAGCTAAAAACATTCAGTACTTC.

This clonotype was seen at least ten times. This sequence joins TRBV6-1 and TRBJ1-1, with TRBD1 matching over 12 bases. V lost 6 bases to trimming and J lost 3 bases; unmatched junction nucleotides: 14. CDR1 and CDR2 (germline): MNHNS, SASEGT. This CDR3 contains 18 residues. Written as DNA, the CDR3 is TGTGCCAGCAGCCCAATGCCGGGACAGGGGGCAAGGTACACTGAAGCTTTCTTT. Its translation: CASSPMPGQGARYTEAFF.

This clonotype was seen ten or more times. The chain is built from TRBV5-1 and TRBJ2-7, with D perhaps TRBD1 (6 bases). V was shortened by 3 bases and J by 6 bases, with 13 bases between the two germline ends. The CDR3 is made up of 13 amino acids. Germline assignment: CDR1 SGHRS and CDR2 YFSETQ. CDR3 nucleotides: TGCGCCAGCAGCTGGGACACACGAGGCGAGCAGTACTTC. Protein product: CASSWDTRGEQYF.

At least ten counts were recorded for this clonotype. J is TRBJ2-3 and V is TRBV20-1; TRBD2 matches at 10 bases. The trim removed 3 bases at V and 1 base at J, leaving 4 bases unmatched. The CDR3 spans 15 residues. The germline gives CDR1 DFQATT, CDR2 SNEGSKA (reference sequence). The CDR3 reads CSASGLAGGTDTQYF. CDR3 nucleotides: TGCAGTGCTAGTGGCCTAGCGGGGGGCACAGATACGCAGTATTTT.

The V and J genes are TRBV11-3 and TRBJ2-7; the D gene is possibly TRBD2 (6 bases). The CDR3 extends over 21 amino acids. Trimming removed 4 bases from V and 0 bases from J, with 31 bases in between. CDR1 and CDR2 from the germline V gene are SGHNT and YENEEA. CDR3 protein: CASSSRRQIGVAVLSSYEQYF. The CDR3 bases are TGTGCCAGCAGCTCGCGACGACAGATCGGGGTAGCGGTGCTTAGCTCCTACGAGCAGTACTTC.

Many counts were recorded for this clonotype. J is TRBJ1-1 and V is TRBV12-5, with 12 bases matching TRBD1. Germline lookup yields CDR1 LGHNT and CDR2 FRNRAP. The CDR3 spans 16 residues. Trimming took 5 bases from V and 8 from J; bases not matched to a gene: 12. DNA of the CDR3: TGTGCTAGTGGTCTACATCCGGGACAGGGGGCTTTGGAAGCTTTCTTT. Protein product: CASGLHPGQGALEAFF.

This clonotype showed up many times. The chain has TRBV9 and TRBJ2-1; the match to TRBD2 covers 12 bases. Germline CDR1 is SGDLS and CDR2 is YYNGEE. This CDR3 has 18 residues. V lost 0 bases and J lost 2; bases outside the gene matches: 6. The CDR3 DNA reads as TGTGCCAGCAGCGTAGTCCCTGGGACTAGCGGGCCCTACAATGAGCAGTTCTTC. Residues: CASSVVPGTSGPYNEQFF.

This clonotype was seen repeatedly, ten times or more. The CDR3, as DNA: TGCGCCAGCAGCTTGGCGGGACACCGAGGAAATGAGCAGTTCTTC. Translated: CASSLAGHRGNEQFF. The chain uses TRBV5-1 and TRBJ2-1, with D possibly TRBD1 on 6 matching bases. Germline CDR1 and CDR2: SGHRS and YFSETQ. V was shortened by 0 bases and J by 7 bases, with 14 bases between the two germline ends. This CDR3 has 15 amino acids.

Only a few counts were recorded for this clonotype. CDR3 DNA sequence: TGTGCCAGCAGTCTCAACCCAGGGGTGGTGAACACTGAAGCTTTCTTT. Translation gives CASSLNPGVVNTEAFF. The V and J genes are TRBV12-3 or TRBV12-4 and TRBJ1-1; tentative D call: TRBD1 (6 bases). Trimming removed 5 bases at V and 0 bases at J, with 16 bases between. The CDR3 sequence is 16 residues long.

This clonotype was observed a handful of times. The gene calls are TRBV12-3 or TRBV12-4 and TRBJ1-1; 8 bases fit TRBD1. The J segment lost 4 bases and the V segment lost 5 bases, leaving 3 bases of the junction unmatched. The CDR3 has 13 amino acids. This chain's CDR3 is CASSQGAPTEAFF. The CDR3 bases are TGTGCCAGCAGTCAGGGGGCGCCCACTGAAGCTTTCTTT.

This clonotype appeared many times. V gene TRBV5-1 combines with J gene TRBJ1-4; TRBD1 matches at 8 bases. The V gene's germline CDR1 is SGHRS and CDR2 YFSETQ. This CDR3 is 15 amino acids long. V lost 3 bases to trimming and J lost 7 bases; unmatched junction nucleotides: 8. The CDR3 loop reads CASSSSSGGGEKLFF. CDR3 nucleotide sequence: TGCGCCAGCAGCTCATCTTCAGGGGGCGGTGAAAAACTGTTTTTT.

Ten or more counts support this clonotype. The chain recombines TRBV29-1 with TRBJ1-2, with D tentatively TRBD1 (5 bases). The CDR3 runs 18 residues. Trimming stripped 0 bases from V and 2 bases from J, with 22 bases between. In germline, CDR1 is SQVTM, CDR2 ANQGSEA. This CDR3 reads CSVEELGAGLVVNYGYTF. For the CDR3, the DNA is TGCAGCGTTGAAGAGTTAGGGGCAGGGTTGGTTGTGAACTATGGCTACACCTTC.

This clonotype was observed a few times. The chain joins TRBV20-1 to TRBJ2-5; the D gene could be TRBD1 or TRBD2 (5 bases each). Trimming left V 0 bases short and J 5 bases short, with 16 bases between. The germline CDR1 and CDR2 sequences are DFQATT and SNEGSKA (reference sequence). The length of the CDR3 is 15 residues. CDR3 DNA sequence: TGCAGTGCTAGAGATAGATTGGGGGTTTGGGAGACCCAGTACTTC. It specifies CSARDRLGVWETQYF.

This clonotype was observed many times. The chain links TRBV5-1 to TRBJ2-1, with TRBD2 matching 8 bases. This CDR3 region has 15 residues. V shed 4 bases, J shed 6 bases, and the junction held 9 bases outside the gene matches. CDR1 is SGHRS, CDR2 YFSETQ, per germline. The CDR3 sequence: CASSPVTGGGNEQFF. The CDR3 region has the DNA TGCGCCAGCAGCCCGGTGACGGGGGGGGGCAATGAGCAGTTCTTC.

This clonotype has ten or more counts. CDR3 in amino acids: CASSRTGGRYGYTF. CDR3 in DNA: TGTGCCAGCAGCCGTACAGGGGGGAGGTATGGCTACACCTTC. This sequence joins TRBV12-3 or TRBV12-4 and TRBJ1-2, with TRBD1 matching over 8 bases. The junction had 8 bases not matched to a gene; V was cut back by 6 bases and J by 5 bases. The length of the CDR3 is 14 residues.

The chain recombines TRBV4-2 with TRBJ2-1; possible D gene TRBD2, 6 bases. The CDR3 covers 13 residues. The V end was cut by 4 bases, the J end by 4 bases, with 8 bases between. Germline assignment: CDR1 LGHNA and CDR2 YNFKEQ. CDR3: CASSRSGYNEQFF. CDR3 nucleotide sequence: TGTGCCAGCAGCCGTAGCGGTTACAATGAGCAGTTCTTC.

This clonotype occurred many times. This chain connects TRBV7-3 to TRBJ1-1; D unresolved. Germline assignment: CDR1 SGHTA and CDR2 FQGTGA. The V end lost 2 bases, the J end lost 2 bases, and 9 bases lay between the germline ends. This CDR3 region has 14 residues. Written as DNA, the CDR3 is TGTGCCAGCAGCTTAGGGCCCTCAAACACTGAAGCTTTCTTT. This encodes CASSLGPSNTEAFF.

This chain connects TRBV10-3 to TRBJ2-7, with 10 bases matching TRBD1. V dropped 6 bases and J dropped 3; count of bases not matched to a gene: 5. Looked up from germline, CDR1 is ENHRY and CDR2 is SYGVKD. This CDR3 is built from 14 residues. CDR3 in amino acids: CAIRSGTGVYEQYF. CDR3 in DNA: TGTGCCATCAGGTCCGGGACAGGGGTCTACGAGCAGTACTTC.

This clonotype was counted a few times. The V gene is TRBV11-2, the J gene TRBJ2-5; 11 bases match TRBD2. V lost 2 bases and J lost 1; bases outside the gene matches: 9. This CDR3 has 18 residues. Germline V gene sequence: CDR1 SGHAT, CDR2 FQNNGV. The CDR3 coding sequence is TGTGCCAGCAGCTTATATTACTTTGGGACTAGCGGCCAAGAGACCCAGTACTTC. It specifies CASSLYYFGTSGQETQYF.

This clonotype showed up just a few times. V usage is TRBV5-1 and J usage is TRBJ1-1; D remains unclear. The V and J ends lost 4 bases and 2 bases respectively, with 15 bases between them. There are 15 residues in the CDR3. CDR1 and CDR2 (germline): SGHRS, YFSETQ. CDR3: CASSLKNGRNTEAFF. The CDR3 coding sequence is TGCGCCAGCAGCCTGAAAAATGGCAGAAACACTGAAGCTTTCTTT.